A selection of T cell receptor beta chains follows, all from one sample in a study of CD8 T cells in Susac syndrome. TCRdb independently ran MiXCR on the immunoSEQ multiplex PCR reads; one entry per CDR3 protein. The sample lists around 150,000 distinct CDR3 sequences, about 95% occurring once. The sequenced material came from CD8+ T cells from PBMCs. The receptors were gathered from a human donor with Susac syndrome. The CDR3 runs from the conserved cysteine through the conserved F or W. Fields, in order: J gene, D gene, V gene, CDR3 length, clone size, CDR3 DNA, CDR3 protein. The D gene is left open where the match is weak. A clone size is listed for some rows: how often the clone was seen (once, few, many), or a class if it is expanded.

TRBJ2-7	TRBD1	TRBV5-8	13	.	TGTGCCAGCAGAGCTGGACAGGGCTACGAGCAGTACTTC	CASRAGQGYEQYF
TRBJ2-7	.	TRBV3-1	15	.	TGTGCCAGCAGCCAAGGGTCCGGGAACTCCTACGAGCAGTACTTC	CASSQGSGNSYEQYF
TRBJ2-3	.	TRBV20-1	15	.	TGCAGTGCCCTAGAGGGTCCCCTTTACACAGATACGCAGTATTTT	CSALEGPLYTDTQYF
TRBJ2-1	.	TRBV7-9	12	.	TGTGCCAGCAGCTCGGACGTCAATGAGCAGTTCTTC	CASSSDVNEQFF
TRBJ2-3	.	TRBV7-9	14	.	TGTGCCAGCAGTGAGACCGGGACCTGGGGTACGCAGTATTTT	CASSETGTWGTQYF
TRBJ2-7	TRBD2	TRBV4-1	15	.	TGCGCCAGCAGCCAAGAGGCGGGAGGAACCTACGAGCAGTACTTC	CASSQEAGGTYEQYF
TRBJ2-1	TRBD2	TRBV13	19	once	TGTGCCAGCAGGGGTTCGGTAGCGGGAGGGTTAAGCTCCTACAATGAGCAGTTCTTC	CASRGSVAGGLSSYNEQFF
TRBJ2-7	.	TRBV5-1	15	once	TGCGCCAGCGCAGAACTAGACATCTCCTCCTACGAGCAGTACTTC	CASAELDISSYEQYF
TRBJ2-1	.	TRBV18	20	once	TGTGCCAGCTCACCACTGCGACACTCCACCGGTACTACGGACTACAATGAGCAGTTCTTC	CASSPLRHSTGTTDYNEQFF
TRBJ2-2	.	TRBV24-1	13	.	TGTGCCACCAGTCTGGGGTTGCCCGGGGAGCTGTTTTTT	CATSLGLPGELFF
TRBJ2-1	TRBD2	TRBV28	16	.	TGTGCCAGCAGTCCGCTTACTAGCGGGAGGGACAATGAGCAGTTCTTC	CASSPLTSGRDNEQFF
TRBJ1-2	.	TRBV5-4	15	.	TGTGCCAGCAGACAAACCCCCAGGGATAGGGATGGCTACACCTTC	CASRQTPRDRDGYTF
TRBJ1-1	.	TRBV30	15	.	TGTGCCTGGAGTGACTCGACTTTGCGAGGGGCCGGGGCTTTCTTT	CAWSDSTLRGAGAFF
TRBJ2-3	.	TRBV4-1	15	once	TGCGCCAGCAGCCAAGTGGGGGTGAGCACAGATACGCAGTATTTT	CASSQVGVSTDTQYF
TRBJ2-7	TRBD2	TRBV7-9	16	.	TGTGCCAGCAGCCCCCGGACTAGCGGGAGTTTCTACGAGCAGTACTTC	CASSPRTSGSFYEQYF
TRBJ2-1	.	TRBV9	13	.	TGTGCCAGCAGCCGCAATTCCTATAATGAGCAGTTCTTC	CASSRNSYNEQFF
TRBJ2-1	.	TRBV3-1	14	few	TGTGCCAGCAGCCTCCCGATGTCGGGCAATGAGCAGTTCTTC	CASSLPMSGNEQFF
TRBJ2-7	.	TRBV20-1	14	once	TGCAGTGCCACCGGGGTAGCGACCCCCTCTCAGCAGTACTTC	CSATGVATPSQQYF
TRBJ2-3	.	TRBV5-1	17	.	TGCGCCAGCAGCTATCTAGGACCTTCCGCTCTCACAGATACGCAGTATTTT	CASSYLGPSALTDTQYF
TRBJ2-1	TRBD2	TRBV7-8	17	.	TGTGCCAGCAGCCCGCCCTTGGGCGGGAGATTGTTCAATGAGCAGTTCTTC	CASSPPLGGRLFNEQFF
TRBJ2-7	TRBD1	TRBV29-1	12	.	TGCAGCGTTAGGACAGGAGCCTACGAGCAGTACTTC	CSVRTGAYEQYF
TRBJ2-7	TRBD2	TRBV2	15	.	TGTGCCAGCTGTAGCGGGAGGGGCTGGGAGGACGAGCAGTACTTC	CASCSGRGWEDEQYF
TRBJ2-7	TRBD1	TRBV7-9	16	.	TGTGCCAGCAGCTTAGAGGGGACAGGGATGGTGTACGAGCAGTACTTC	CASSLEGTGMVYEQYF
TRBJ2-7	.	TRBV20-1	13	.	TGCAGTGCGACTGGTAGCGGACCCTACGAGCAGTACTTC	CSATGSGPYEQYF
TRBJ1-2	.	TRBV10-3	16	.	TGTGCCACGTCCGAAGGGACCGGCCTTTATAACTATGGCTACACCTTC	CATSEGTGLYNYGYTF
TRBJ2-4	.	TRBV2	16	.	TGTGCCAGCAGGGAACTAGGAGCTCTAGCCAAAAACATTCAGTACTTC	CASRELGALAKNIQYF
TRBJ2-7	.	TRBV27	16	.	TGTGCCAGCAGTTTTCGGGGTGAGGAAAGCTCCTACGAGCAGTACTTC	CASSFRGEESSYEQYF